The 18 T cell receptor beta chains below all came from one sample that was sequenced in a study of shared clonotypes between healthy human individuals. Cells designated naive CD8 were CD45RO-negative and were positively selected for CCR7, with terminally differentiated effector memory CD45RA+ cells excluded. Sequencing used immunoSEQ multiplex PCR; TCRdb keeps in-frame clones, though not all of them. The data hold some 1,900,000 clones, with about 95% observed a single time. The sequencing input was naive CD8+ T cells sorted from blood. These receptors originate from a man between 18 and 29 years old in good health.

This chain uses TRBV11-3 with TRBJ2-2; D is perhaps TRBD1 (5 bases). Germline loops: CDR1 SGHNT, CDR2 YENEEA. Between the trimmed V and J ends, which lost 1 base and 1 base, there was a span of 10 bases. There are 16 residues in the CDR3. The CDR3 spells CASSLGPRVNTGELFF. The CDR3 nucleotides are TGTGCCAGCAGCTTAGGGCCCAGGGTGAACACCGGGGAGCTGTTTTTT.

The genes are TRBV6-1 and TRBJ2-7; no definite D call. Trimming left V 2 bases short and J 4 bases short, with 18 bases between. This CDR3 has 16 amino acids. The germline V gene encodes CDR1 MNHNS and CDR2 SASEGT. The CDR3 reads CASSELSSPLGYEQYF. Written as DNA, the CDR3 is TGTGCCAGCAGTGAACTCTCCTCCCCCCTCGGTTACGAGCAGTACTTC.

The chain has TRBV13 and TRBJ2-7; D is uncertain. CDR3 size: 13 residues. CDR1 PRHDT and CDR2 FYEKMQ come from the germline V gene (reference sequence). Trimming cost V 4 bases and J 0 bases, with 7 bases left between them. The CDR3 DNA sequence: TGTGCCAGCAGCTCGCAAAGCTCCTACGAGCAGTACTTC. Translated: CASSSQSSYEQYF. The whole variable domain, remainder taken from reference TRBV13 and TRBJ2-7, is AAGVIQSPRHLIKEKRETATLKCYPIPRHDTVYWYQQGPGQDPQFLISFYEKMQSDKGSIPDRFSAQQFSDYHSELNMSSLELGDSALYFCASSSQSSYEQYFGPGTRLTVT.

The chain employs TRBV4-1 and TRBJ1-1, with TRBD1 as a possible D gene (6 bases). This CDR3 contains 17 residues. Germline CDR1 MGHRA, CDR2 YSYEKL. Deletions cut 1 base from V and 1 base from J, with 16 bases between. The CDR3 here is CASSQATGQSENTEAFF. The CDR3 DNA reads TGCGCCAGCAGCCAAGCGACTGGACAGTCGGAGAACACTGAAGCTTTCTTT.

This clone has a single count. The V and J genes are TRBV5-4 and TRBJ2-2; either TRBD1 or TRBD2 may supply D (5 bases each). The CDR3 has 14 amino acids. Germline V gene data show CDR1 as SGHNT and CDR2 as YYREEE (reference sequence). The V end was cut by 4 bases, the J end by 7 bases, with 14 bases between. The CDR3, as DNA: TGTGCCAGCAGCGGCCGGGACGACATCGGGGAGCTGTTTTTT. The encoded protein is CASSGRDDIGELFF.

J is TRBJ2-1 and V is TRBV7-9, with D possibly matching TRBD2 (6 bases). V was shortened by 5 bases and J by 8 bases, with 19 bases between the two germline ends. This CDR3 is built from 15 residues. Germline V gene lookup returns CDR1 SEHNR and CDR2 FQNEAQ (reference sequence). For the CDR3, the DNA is TGTGCCAGCAGCCTCATTGTAGGGAGGTCCGATGAGCAGTTCTTC. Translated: CASSLIVGRSDEQFF.

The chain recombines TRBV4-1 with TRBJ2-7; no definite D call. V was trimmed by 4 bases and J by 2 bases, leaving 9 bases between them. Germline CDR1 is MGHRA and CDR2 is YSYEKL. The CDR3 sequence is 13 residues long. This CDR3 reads CASSLRDPYEQYF. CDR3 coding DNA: TGCGCCAGCAGCCTTAGGGATCCCTACGAGCAGTACTTC.

The DNA of the CDR3 is TGTGCCAGCACCCCCGGGACAGATTTTTACAATCAGCCCCAGCATTTT. Protein: CASTPGTDFYNQPQHF. The V call is TRBV28, the J call TRBJ1-5; TRBD1 matches at 7 bases. The CDR3 consists of 16 residues. V lost 7 bases and J lost 3; bases outside the gene matches: 12. Per the germline V gene, CDR1 is MDHEN and CDR2 is SYDVKM. Drawing the rest from reference TRBV28 and TRBJ1-5, the complete variable domain is DVKVTQSSRYLVKRTGEKVFLECVQDMDHENMFWYRQDPGLGLRLIYFSYDVKMKEKGDIPEGYSVSREKKERFSLILESASTNQTSMYLCASTPGTDFYNQPQHFGDGTRLSIL.

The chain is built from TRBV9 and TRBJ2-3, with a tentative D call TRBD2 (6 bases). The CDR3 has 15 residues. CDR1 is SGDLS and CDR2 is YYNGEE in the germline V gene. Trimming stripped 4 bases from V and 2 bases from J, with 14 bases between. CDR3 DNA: TGTGCCAGCAGCCCCGGCGCGGGGTTCACAGATACGCAGTATTTT. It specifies CASSPGAGFTDTQYF. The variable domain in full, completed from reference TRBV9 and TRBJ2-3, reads DSGVTQTPKHLITATGQRVTLRCSPRSGDLSVYWYQQSLDQGLQFLIQYYNGEERAKGNILERFSAQQFPDLHSELNLSSLELGDSALYFCASSPGAGFTDTQYFGPGTRLTVL.

The CDR3 region has the DNA TGCGCCAGCAGCCAAGAAGAGGACACACTACAAGAGACCCAGTACTTC. This gives the protein CASSQEEDTLQETQYF. The chain is built from TRBV4-1 and TRBJ2-5, with D possibly TRBD1 on 5 matching bases. The ends were cut back, 0 bases at V and 2 bases at J, with 13 bases in the middle. CDR1 and CDR2 (germline): MGHRA, YSYEKL. This CDR3 is 16 amino acids long.

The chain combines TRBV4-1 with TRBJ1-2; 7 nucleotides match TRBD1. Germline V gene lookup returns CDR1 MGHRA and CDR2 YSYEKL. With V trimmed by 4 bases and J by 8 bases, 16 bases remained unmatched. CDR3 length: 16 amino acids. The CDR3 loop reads CASSLLSGQSFEGYTF. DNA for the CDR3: TGCGCCAGCAGCCTTCTCTCGGGACAGAGCTTTGAGGGCTACACCTTC.

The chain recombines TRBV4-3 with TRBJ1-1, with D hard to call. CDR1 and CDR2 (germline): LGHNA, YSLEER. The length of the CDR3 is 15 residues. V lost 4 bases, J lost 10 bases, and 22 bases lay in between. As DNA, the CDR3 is TGCGCCAGCAGCCCGAGCAGCCACATCTACCCGGGAGCTTTCTTT. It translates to CASSPSSHIYPGAFF.

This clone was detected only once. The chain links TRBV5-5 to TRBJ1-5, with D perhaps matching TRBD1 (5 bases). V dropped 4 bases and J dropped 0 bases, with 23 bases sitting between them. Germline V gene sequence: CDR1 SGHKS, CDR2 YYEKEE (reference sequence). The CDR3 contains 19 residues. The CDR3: CASSPSGSRREDSNQPQHF. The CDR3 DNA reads TGTGCCAGCAGCCCAAGCGGTAGTCGCAGGGAAGATAGCAATCAGCCCCAGCATTTT. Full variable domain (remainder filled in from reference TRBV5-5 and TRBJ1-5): DAGVTQSPTHLIKTRGQQVTLRCSPISGHKSVSWYQQVLGQGPQFIFQYYEKEERGRGNFPDRFSARQFPNYSSELNVNALLLGDSALYLCASSPSGSRREDSNQPQHFGDGTRLSIL.

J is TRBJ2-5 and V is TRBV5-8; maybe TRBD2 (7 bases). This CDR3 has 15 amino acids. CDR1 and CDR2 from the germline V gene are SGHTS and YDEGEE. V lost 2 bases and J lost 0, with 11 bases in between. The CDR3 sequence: CASSFAGANQETQYF. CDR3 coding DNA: TGTGCCAGCAGCTTTGCGGGGGCCAACCAAGAGACCCAGTACTTC. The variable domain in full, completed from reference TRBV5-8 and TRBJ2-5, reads EAGVTQSPTHLIKTRGQQATLRCSPISGHTSVYWYQQALGLGLQFLLWYDEGEERNRGNFPPRFSGRQFPNYSSELNVNALELEDSALYLCASSFAGANQETQYFGPGTRLLVL.

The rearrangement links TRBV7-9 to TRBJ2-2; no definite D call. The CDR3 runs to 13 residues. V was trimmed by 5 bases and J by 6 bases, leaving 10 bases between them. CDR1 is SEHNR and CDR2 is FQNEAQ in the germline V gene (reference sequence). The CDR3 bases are TGTGCCAGCAGCCTACTCGATTCCGGGGAGCTGTTTTTT. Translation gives CASSLLDSGELFF.

As DNA, the CDR3 is TGTGCCAGCGGAGGACAGTATAGCAATCAGCCCCAGCATTTT. Protein product: CASGGQYSNQPQHF. This rearrangement joins TRBV27 to TRBJ1-5; maybe TRBD1 (6 bases). V gave up 8 bases and J gave up 0 bases, with 11 bases separating them. CDR3 length equals 14 residues. Germline V gives CDR1 MNHEY, CDR2 SMNVEV (reference sequence).

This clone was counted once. The CDR3: CASSFGQGMIRTEAFF. The CDR3 DNA is TGTGCCAGCAGCTTTGGCCAGGGGATGATTAGGACTGAAGCTTTCTTT. The J gene is TRBJ1-1, the V gene TRBV5-4, with D possibly matching TRBD1 (6 bases). The germline CDR1 and CDR2 sequences are SGHNT and YYREEE (reference sequence). Trimming left V 2 bases short and J 5 bases short, with 19 bases between. The CDR3 has 16 residues.

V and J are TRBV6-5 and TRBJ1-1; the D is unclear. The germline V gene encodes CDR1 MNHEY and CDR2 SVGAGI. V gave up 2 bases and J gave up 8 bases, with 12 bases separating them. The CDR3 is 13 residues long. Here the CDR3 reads CASSYNEGGEAFF. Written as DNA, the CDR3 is TGTGCCAGCAGTTACAACGAGGGAGGGGAAGCTTTCTTT.